This T cell receptor (beta chain) is from a study of cytomegalovirus exposure and HLA in healthy donors. The PCR employed 60 Vbeta primers together with 13 Jbeta primers. The table came from immunoSEQ multiplex PCR; TCRdb's copy has only in-frame clones and leaves some out. The sample lists 150,000 to 200,000 clones; about 71% were seen once. Whole-study findings and limits: A later analysis linked a missense variant in DCLRE1C to the trimming of TCR beta V and J genes.

CDR3 length: 12 residues. Trimming stripped 7 bases from V and 10 bases from J, with 14 bases between. Germline CDR1 reads MDHEN; CDR2 reads SYDVKM. Turning to this clone: Its antigen is not known.

The chain combines TRBV28 with TRBJ1-5, with D unresolved. This clonotype was sampled from a woman in her twenties or thirties in good health and CMV-seronegative. Material: PBMCs. CDR3: CASTPGFQPQHF. The DNA of the CDR3 is TGTGCCAGCACCCCGGGGTTTCAACCCCAGCATTTT.